This T cell receptor (beta chain) was sequenced for a study of CD8+ T cells in alopecia areata. Reverse transcription of extracted RNA yielded cDNA, which provided the sequencing template. Assay: immunoSEQ multiplex PCR; the TCRdb copy retains only in-frame clones and omits some. The table records approximately 180,000 clones, about 54% of them present only once. Noted treatment: oral pan-JAK inhibitor, 5-10 mg twice daily. This TCR was sampled from a human donor with alopecia areata. Sample: CD4+ T cells sorted from blood, taken around week 55, from a patient treated with tofacitinib.

The CDR3 reads CASSLGTGKGQETQYF. Written as DNA, the CDR3 is TGCGCCAGCAGCTTGGGGACAGGAAAGGGACAAGAGACCCAGTACTTC. The rearrangement joins TRBV5-1 to TRBJ2-5; TRBD1 matches 7 bases. Germline trimming cut 0 bases from V and 2 bases from J; bases unmatched to any gene: 7. CDR1 is SGHRS and CDR2 is YFSETQ in the germline V gene. This CDR3 is built from 16 residues.